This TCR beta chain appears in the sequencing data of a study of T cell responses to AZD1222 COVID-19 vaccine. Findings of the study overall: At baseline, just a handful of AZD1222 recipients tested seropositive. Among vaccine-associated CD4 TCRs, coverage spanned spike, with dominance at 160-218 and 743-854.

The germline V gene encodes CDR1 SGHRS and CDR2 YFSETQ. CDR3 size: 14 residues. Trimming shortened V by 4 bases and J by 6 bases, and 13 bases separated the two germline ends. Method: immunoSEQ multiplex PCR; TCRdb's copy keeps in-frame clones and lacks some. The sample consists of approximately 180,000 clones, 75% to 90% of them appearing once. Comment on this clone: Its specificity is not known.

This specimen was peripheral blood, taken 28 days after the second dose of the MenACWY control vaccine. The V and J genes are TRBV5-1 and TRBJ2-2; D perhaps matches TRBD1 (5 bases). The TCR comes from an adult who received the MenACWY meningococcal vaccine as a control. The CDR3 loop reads CASSPTVDSGELFF. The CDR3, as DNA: TGCGCCAGCAGCCCGACAGTGGATTCCGGGGAGCTGTTTTTT.